These 26 T cell receptor beta chains originate from one sample sequenced in a study of T-cell memory formation after mild COVID-19. Using its own MiXCR run on the 5' RACE reads, TCRdb lists one record per CDR3 protein. The sample records approximately 260,000 distinct CDR3 sequences, over 15% being singletons. Sequencing used PBMCs or a T cell subset sorted from them (not recorded which). All receptors come from a young man who had mild COVID-19 (a few samples of this study predate the infection). Cell type and time point are not known.

The chain combines TRBV5-1 with TRBJ2-1; 7 bases are shared with TRBD2. Germline trimming cut 0 bases from V and 5 bases from J; bases unmatched to any gene: 5. CDR3 length: 15 amino acids. Germline values: CDR1 SGHRS, CDR2 YFSETQ. In nucleotides, the CDR3 is TGCGCCAGCAGCTTGGTTGCTAGCGGCAACAATGAGCAGTTCTTC. Protein: CASSLVASGNNEQFF.

The chain uses TRBV24-1 and TRBJ2-1; D is ambiguous. Trimming cost V 5 bases and J 10 bases, with 8 bases left between them. The CDR3 is 11 amino acids. Germline V CDR1 and CDR2: KGHDR, SFDVKD. DNA for the CDR3: TGTGCCACCAGTGTTGGTCGGGAGCAGTTCTTC. This gives the protein CATSVGREQFF.

This clonotype has more than one count but fewer than ten. V gene TRBV5-1 combines with J gene TRBJ1-2; a possible D gene is TRBD1 (5 bases). Germline values: CDR1 SGHRS, CDR2 YFSETQ. CDR3 size: 14 residues. Between the trimmed V and J ends, which lost 1 base and 8 bases, there was a span of 15 bases. This CDR3 reads CASSLFGDGSGYTF. In nucleotides, the CDR3 is TGCGCCAGCAGCTTGTTTGGGGACGGATCAGGCTACACCTTC.

This clonotype was seen only once. Given a much more abundant clone one base away, this may be a read error. This chain links TRBV18 with TRBJ1-5, with D maybe TRBD1 (6 bases). There are 15 residues in the CDR3. Germline V lookup: CDR1 KGHSH, CDR2 LQKENI. CDR3 sequence: CASSPITGAGQPKHF. CDR3 coding DNA: TGTGCCAGCTCACCTATTACGGGGGCAGGGCAGCCCAAGCATTTT.

Ten or more counts support this clonotype. The V call is TRBV5-6, the J call TRBJ1-6; possibly TRBD1 for D (5 bases). Trimming stripped 2 bases from V and 8 bases from J, with 5 bases between. The CDR3 is made up of 12 amino acids. The germline CDR1 and CDR2 sequences are SGHDT and YYEEEE. In nucleotides, the CDR3 is TGTGCCAGCAGCTTAGGGGATTCACCCCTCCACTTT. Translated, it gives CASSLGDSPLHF.

V and J are TRBV27 and TRBJ1-2; 9 nucleotides align to TRBD1. Trimming cost V 3 bases and J 3 bases; bases outside gene matches: 5. Germline loops: CDR1 MNHEY, CDR2 SMNVEV (reference sequence). The CDR3 totals 15 residues. The CDR3 loop is CASSFQRDRDYGYTF. For the CDR3, the DNA is TGTGCCAGCAGTTTCCAAAGGGACAGGGACTATGGCTACACCTTC.

This clonotype was observed a few times. The genes are TRBV4-1 and TRBJ2-7; D might be TRBD1 (5 bases). Per the germline V gene, CDR1 is MGHRA and CDR2 is YSYEKL. The CDR3 length is 13 residues. Trimming cost V 1 base and J 6 bases, with 10 bases left between them. Written as DNA, the CDR3 is TGCGCCAGCAGCCAAGCTCGACAGACCGAGCAGTACTTC. Translating gives CASSQARQTEQYF.

The chain links TRBV10-3 to TRBJ2-7; no firm D call. V gave up 3 bases and J gave up 0 bases, with 3 bases separating them. The CDR3 is made up of 12 amino acids. The germline gives CDR1 ENHRY, CDR2 SYGVKD. As DNA, the CDR3 is TGTGCCATCAGTGACAGCTCCTACGAGCAGTACTTC. Its protein product is CAISDSSYEQYF.

V usage is TRBV29-1 and J usage is TRBJ1-3; D uncertain. The CDR3 extends over 15 amino acids. Between the trimmed V and J ends, which lost 3 bases and 1 base, there was a span of 13 bases. The V gene's germline CDR1 is SQVTM and CDR2 ANQGSEA. CDR3 nucleotide sequence: TGCAGCGTTGAGATGACCGGCTTTTCTGGAAACACCATATATTTT. Its translation: CSVEMTGFSGNTIYF. Based on the CDR3 plus reference TRBV29-1 and TRBJ1-3, the full variable domain is SAVISQKPSRDICQRGTSLTIQCQVDSQVTMMFWYRQQPGQSLTLIATANQGSEATYESGFVIDKFPISRPNLTFSTLTVSNMSPEDSSIYLCSVEMTGFSGNTIYFGEGSWLTVV.

The chain recombines TRBV7-9 with TRBJ2-3; TRBD1 matches 9 bases. The CDR3 extends over 16 amino acids. V lost 8 bases and J lost 1; bases outside the gene matches: 10. CDR1 SEHNR and CDR2 FQNEAQ come from the germline V gene (reference sequence). CDR3 nucleotide sequence: TGTGCCAGCCCAAAAACAGGGGGCTTAGGCACAGATACGCAGTATTTT. It is translated as CASPKTGGLGTDTQYF.

This clonotype was found a few times. The rearrangement links TRBV6-4 to TRBJ2-4; D uncertain. Trimming took off 3 bases at V and 0 bases at J, with 15 bases between the two ends. Germline loops: CDR1 MRHNA, CDR2 SNTAGT. CDR3 length equals 17 residues. The CDR3 sequence: CASSESQMVLAKNIQYF. The CDR3 DNA is TGTGCCAGCAGTGAGTCTCAAATGGTTCTAGCCAAAAACATTCAGTACTTC.

This clonotype has only a few counts. V is TRBV12-3 or TRBV12-4 and J is TRBJ1-5; D gene unclear. CDR3 length: 11 residues. The CDR3 loop is CVEVGNQPQHF. The CDR3 DNA sequence: TGTGTAGAGGTTGGCAATCAGCCCCAGCATTTT.

This clonotype was detected only a few times. The chain carries TRBV4-1 and TRBJ2-5; 8 bases align to TRBD1. The trim removed 3 bases at V and 6 bases at J, leaving 6 bases unmatched. The CDR3 spans 14 residues. The germline V gene has CDR1 MGHRA and CDR2 YSYEKL. CDR3 in amino acids: CASSQAGGGKTQYF. The CDR3 bases are TGCGCCAGCAGCCAGGCAGGGGGCGGGAAGACCCAGTACTTC.

The rearrangement joins TRBV5-5 to TRBJ2-1; TRBD1 matches 7 bases. Germline V gene sequence: CDR1 SGHKS, CDR2 YYEKEE (reference sequence). The junction had 10 bases not matched to a gene; V was cut back by 0 bases and J by 7 bases. This CDR3 is 16 amino acids long. CDR3 coding DNA: TGTGCCAGCAGCTTGGGACCGGGACAGCGAGCTAATGAGCAGTTCTTC. This gives the protein CASSLGPGQRANEQFF.

The genes are TRBV20-1 and TRBJ1-5; 7 bases are shared with TRBD1. Germline assignment: CDR1 DFQATT and CDR2 SNEGSKA (reference sequence). Trimming removed 1 base from V and 1 base from J; junction bases left unmatched: 7. This CDR3 spans 16 amino acids. CDR3 sequence (DNA): TGCAGTGCTAGAGTAGGGGGCGGGTTAAGCAATCAGCCCCAGCATTTT. Translated: CSARVGGGLSNQPQHF.

V and J are TRBV19 and TRBJ1-5; D is perhaps TRBD1 (5 bases). Trimming stripped 2 bases from V and 3 bases from J, with 14 bases between. Germline CDR1 LNHDA, CDR2 SQIVND (reference sequence). This CDR3 has 16 amino acids. CDR3 sequence (DNA): TGTGCCAGTAGTATAAGGGGTCGGGTTGTCAATCAGCCCCAGCATTTT. This sequence encodes CASSIRGRVVNQPQHF.

This clonotype has a handful of counts. The gene calls are TRBV20-1 and TRBJ1-1; D ambiguous. The CDR3 length is 14 residues. The V end was cut by 3 bases, the J end by 2 bases, with 13 bases between. Germline CDR1 reads DFQATT; CDR2 reads SNEGSKA (reference sequence). CDR3 coding DNA: TGCAGTGCTAGTTATCTGCGGCCTAACACTGAAGCTTTCTTT. The encoded protein is CSASYLRPNTEAFF.

The chain carries TRBV5-1 and TRBJ2-5, with D hard to call. This CDR3 is 13 amino acids long. Germline CDR1 reads SGHRS; CDR2 reads YFSETQ. V lost 4 bases, J lost 3 bases, and 10 bases lay in between. In nucleotides, the CDR3 is TGCGCCAGCAGCGCCGGCTTTGAAGAGACCCAGTACTTC. Protein product: CASSAGFEETQYF.

This clonotype was seen a handful of times. This rearrangement joins TRBV29-1 to TRBJ2-7; D is ambiguous. Per germline, CDR1 SQVTM and CDR2 ANQGSEA. This CDR3 is 10 amino acids long. Trimming pared 4 bases from V and 3 bases from J, leaving 4 bases between. The CDR3 nucleotides read TGCAGCGTTGTGGGCTACGAGCAGTACTTC. This gives the protein CSVVGYEQYF.

This clonotype was counted between two and nine times. The V gene is TRBV27, the J gene TRBJ2-1, with 9 positions matching TRBD1. Germline values: CDR1 MNHEY, CDR2 SMNVEV (reference sequence). This CDR3 comprises 15 residues. V shed 6 bases and J 3 bases; nucleotides not matched to a gene: 6. The CDR3 region is CASSDRGDDYNEQFF. As DNA, the CDR3 is TGTGCCAGCAGCGACAGGGGGGACGACTACAATGAGCAGTTCTTC.

Many counts were recorded for this clonotype. The chain employs TRBV7-6 and TRBJ2-7, with TRBD1 identical over 7 bases. Trimming at V came to 4 bases and at J to 5 bases, leaving 20 bases not matched to a gene. In germline, CDR1 is SGHVS, CDR2 FNYEAQ. This CDR3 spans 18 amino acids. CDR3 sequence reads: CASSSGAGGRKKVDEQYF. For the CDR3, the DNA is TGTGCCAGCAGCTCTGGGGCAGGGGGAAGAAAAAAAGTCGACGAGCAGTACTTC.

This clonotype has only one observation. The chain recombines TRBV7-2 with TRBJ1-2; no definite D call. This CDR3 is 15 amino acids long. Per germline, CDR1 SGHTA and CDR2 FQGNSA. Trimming shortened V by 5 bases and J by 2 bases, and 15 bases separated the two germline ends. The CDR3 DNA is TGTGCCAGCAGCACAACTAGCGGGAAAAACTATGGCTACACCTTC. As protein: CASSTTSGKNYGYTF.

The sample holds a few counts of this clonotype. The chain recombines TRBV7-2 with TRBJ2-1; D possibly corresponds to TRBD1 (5 bases). This CDR3 spans 15 amino acids. CDR1 and CDR2 (germline): SGHTA, FQGNSA. The V and J ends lost 1 base and 3 bases respectively, with 10 bases between them. The CDR3 sequence is CASSLVWGSYNEQFF. The CDR3 DNA follows: TGTGCCAGCAGCTTAGTATGGGGCAGCTACAATGAGCAGTTCTTC. Filled out from reference TRBV7-2 and TRBJ2-1, the complete variable domain reads GAGVSQSPSNKVTEKGKDVELRCDPISGHTALYWYRQSLGQGLEFLIYFQGNSAPDKSGLPSDRFSAERTGGSVSTLTIQRTQQEDSAVYLCASSLVWGSYNEQFFGPGTRLTVL.

As DNA, the CDR3 is TGTGCCAGCAGTTATTCCAGGGGGCGAATGAACACTGAAGCTTTCTTT. This encodes CASSYSRGRMNTEAFF. The V gene is TRBV27, the J gene TRBJ1-1; TRBD1 aligns across 8 bases. The CDR3 consists of 16 residues. Germline CDR1 MNHEY, CDR2 SMNVEV (reference sequence). V gave up 4 bases and J gave up 0 bases; unmatched junction bases: 7.

CDR3 nucleotides: TGTGCCAGCAGCGAAGAAGGGCAGGGTAATTCACCCCTCCACTTT. It specifies CASSEEGQGNSPLHF. The V and J genes are TRBV6-4 and TRBJ1-6; possible D gene TRBD1, 5 bases. This CDR3 is 15 amino acids long. The germline CDR1 and CDR2 sequences are MRHNA and SNTAGT. V was trimmed by 6 bases and J by 6 bases, leaving 15 bases between them.

This clonotype was seen only a few times. The CDR3 loop reads CSAWGQGAYEQYV. In DNA form, the CDR3 reads TGCAGTGCCTGGGGACAGGGGGCCTACGAGCAGTACGTC. The J gene is TRBJ2-7, the V gene TRBV20-1, with 11 bases lining up with TRBD1. The CDR3 has 13 amino acids. V was pared by 6 bases and J by 2 bases, with 3 bases of the junction left unmatched. Germline V gives CDR1 DFQATT, CDR2 SNEGSKA (reference sequence).